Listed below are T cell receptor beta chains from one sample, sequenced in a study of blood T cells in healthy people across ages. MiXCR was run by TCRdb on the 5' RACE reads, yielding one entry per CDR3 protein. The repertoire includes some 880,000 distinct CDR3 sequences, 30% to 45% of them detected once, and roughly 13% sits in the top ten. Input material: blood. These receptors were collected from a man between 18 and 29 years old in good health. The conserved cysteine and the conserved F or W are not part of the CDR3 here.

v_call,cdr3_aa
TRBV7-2,ASSLVGQSYGYT
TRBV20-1,SARLPGGSSYNEQF
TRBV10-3,AISEFVGMTGANVLT
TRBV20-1,SASRTGGHNQPQH
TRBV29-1,SVEVYSVKVWMNTEAF
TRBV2,ASTGGQGHGNTIY
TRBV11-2,ASSPRLAAPYEQY
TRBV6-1,ASSGTGTGVGQPQH
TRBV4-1,ASSQDGRGTGGGIAKNIQY
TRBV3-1,ASSHEGGLNEQF
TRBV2,ASSGQGAPETQY
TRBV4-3,ASSQGQGRAYEQY
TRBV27,ASSARGGEAF
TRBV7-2,ASSLVRGLNTEAF
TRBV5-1,ASRPQGGVANKKLF
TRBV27,ASRQLWEPVLT
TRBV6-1,ASSRSSLNTEAF
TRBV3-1,ASSQETSGRTGELF
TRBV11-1,ASSLGPTGAGELF
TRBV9,ASSEKRQEANTGELF
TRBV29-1,SVARGSGEKLF
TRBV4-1,ASSQEMVKPNEQF
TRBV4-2,ASSQDSGGIYNEQF
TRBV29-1,SVERGEGNQPQH
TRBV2,ASSPAARRYNEQF
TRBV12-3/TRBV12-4,ASSLEKKQDPQH
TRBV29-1,SVVAGGSTDTQY
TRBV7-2,ASWPGGSNQPQH
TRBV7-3,ASSLAGGEYNEQF
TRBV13,ASSLTSEWGGYEQY
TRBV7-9,ASSLFTVRANYGYT
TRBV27,ASRLGLNYNEQF
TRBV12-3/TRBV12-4,ASSMAGGIRGESYEQY
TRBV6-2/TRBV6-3,ASSLTGSNIQY
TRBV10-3,AISESIGTGGVISEQY
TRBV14,ASSQGPSYGYT
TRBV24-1,ATSWDSEAF
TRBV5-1,ASSYSGGFTDTQY
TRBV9,ASSLRPRDTQY
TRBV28,ASTFGGILHNEQF
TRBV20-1,SAIKSNTGELF
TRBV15,ATSRDRSSNQPQH
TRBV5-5,VSSLDRNTDTQY